This is a list of T cell receptor beta chains from one sample in a study of a mutant IDH1 vaccine in newly diagnosed glioma. The assay was immunoSEQ multiplex PCR, and TCRdb's table has in-frame clones only and misses some. The sample shows some 100,000 clones, under 90% of them seen only once. The specimen was PBMCs, collected from a glioma patient treated with radiotherapy, temozolomide or both. All receptors derive from a woman aged 50 to 60 with glioma. Both conserved end residues are part of each CDR3. A D gene is named only where the DNA matches it firmly. Clone size is given for some rows only: seen once, a few or many times, or a class if the clone is expanded.

TRBJ2-1,NA,NA,TRBV30,CAWSVPGYEQFF,TGTGCCTGGAGTGTACCCGGGTATGAGCAGTTCTTC
TRBJ2-4,NA,NA,TRBV7-2,CASSLEGSLAKNIQYF,TGTGCCAGCAGCTTAGAGGGCAGTCTAGCCAAAAACATTCAGTACTTC
TRBJ1-1,NA,NA,TRBV27,CASSLRGAVNTEAFF,TGTGCCAGCAGTTTACGGGGGGCGGTGAACACTGAAGCTTTCTTT
TRBJ1-6,NA,NA,TRBV15,CATSRGGRSYNSPLHF,TGTGCCACCAGCAGAGGGGGGCGATCCTATAATTCACCCCTCCACTTT
TRBJ1-5,NA,TRBD1,TRBV4-1,CASSHFTGGNQPQHF,TGCGCCAGCAGCCATTTCACAGGGGGCAATCAGCCCCAGCATTTT
TRBJ1-1,NA,NA,TRBV9,CASSGDGGRDPTEAFF,TGTGCCAGCAGCGGGGATGGGGGAAGGGACCCCACTGAAGCTTTCTTT
TRBJ1-1,NA,TRBD1,TRBV11-3,CASSPWQGARTEAFF,TGTGCCAGCAGCCCCTGGCAGGGGGCGAGGACTGAAGCTTTCTTT
TRBJ1-2,NA,NA,TRBV4-1,CASSQSPTHPGLPVRYTF,TGCGCCAGCAGCCAAAGCCCCACTCACCCGGGGCTCCCAGTGCGCTACACCTTC
TRBJ2-7,NA,NA,TRBV5-6,CASSFAGGEQYF,TGTGCCAGCAGCTTTGCTGGGGGCGAGCAGTACTTC
TRBJ2-7,NA,NA,TRBV7-9,CASKKGWGEGSYEQYF,TGTGCCAGCAAAAAGGGGTGGGGGGAAGGCTCCTACGAGCAGTACTTC
TRBJ1-1,NA,NA,TRBV5-1,CASSSEGGNTEAFF,TGCGCCAGCAGCTCGGAGGGGGGGAACACTGAAGCTTTCTTT
TRBJ2-5,NA,TRBD1,TRBV14,CASSSGQGRYQETQYF,TGTGCCAGCAGCTCCGGACAGGGCCGGTACCAAGAGACCCAGTACTTC
TRBJ1-5,NA,NA,TRBV6-1,CASSEFGGSNQPQHF,TGTGCCAGCAGTGAATTTGGAGGCAGCAATCAGCCCCAGCATTTT
TRBJ1-2,NA,NA,TRBV15,CATSRGRNYGYTF,TGTGCCACCAGCAGAGGACGGAACTATGGCTACACCTTC
TRBJ1-3,few,NA,TRBV11-1,CASSFTGTDSGNTIYF,TGTGCCAGCAGCTTTACCGGGACGGACTCTGGAAACACCATATATTTT
TRBJ1-5,NA,NA,TRBV10-3,CAISESAGLSQPQHF,TGTGCCATCAGTGAGTCGGCAGGACTTTCCCAGCCCCAGCATTTT
TRBJ2-7,NA,TRBD2,TRBV4-3,CASSRGLVYEQYF,TGCGCCAGCAGCCGGGGACTAGTGTACGAGCAGTACTTC
TRBJ2-7,NA,TRBD1,TRBV9,CASSAFLTGVINEQYF,TGTGCCAGCAGCGCCTTCCTGACAGGGGTTATAAACGAGCAGTACTTC
TRBJ2-5,NA,NA,TRBV14,CASSQVIFRDGETQYF,TGTGCCAGCAGCCAAGTAATTTTTCGGGACGGAGAGACCCAGTACTTC
TRBJ1-2,once,NA,TRBV30,CAWTGAGNSNYGYTF,TGTGCCTGGACCGGCGCCGGTAATAGCAACTATGGCTACACCTTC
TRBJ2-3,NA,NA,TRBV9,CASSVPGTDTQYF,TGTGCCAGCAGCGTCCCGGGGACAGATACGCAGTATTTT
TRBJ2-2,NA,TRBD2,TRBV5-4,CAFFRLAGRNTGELFF,TGTGCCTTTTTTAGACTAGCGGGGCGGAACACCGGGGAGCTGTTTTTT
TRBJ1-1,NA,NA,TRBV5-1,CASSRTWNTEAFF,TGCGCCAGCAGCAGGACCTGGAACACTGAAGCTTTCTTT
TRBJ1-2,NA,TRBD1,TRBV18,CASSPGTANYGYTF,TGTGCCAGCTCACCCGGGACAGCTAACTATGGCTACACCTTC
TRBJ1-1,few,TRBD1,TRBV28,CASSTEGAPEAFF,TGTGCCAGCAGTACCGAGGGGGCCCCTGAAGCTTTCTTT
TRBJ1-5,NA,NA,TRBV27,CASSGSGNQPQHF,TGTGCCAGCAGTGGATCCGGCAATCAGCCCCAGCATTTT
TRBJ1-2,NA,NA,TRBV11-2,CASSLDWTNYGYTF,TGTGCCAGCAGCTTAGATTGGACGAACTATGGCTACACCTTC
TRBJ2-7,NA,NA,TRBV7-2,CASSLMGSYEQYF,TGTGCCAGCAGCTTGATGGGGTCCTACGAGCAGTACTTC
TRBJ1-4,once,NA,TRBV10-3,CAISESIRESTNEKLFF,TGTGCCATCAGTGAGTCTATCAGGGAATCCACTAATGAAAAACTGTTTTTT
TRBJ1-6,few,NA,TRBV2,CASRDEQGLNSPLHF,TGTGCCAGCAGGGACGAACAGGGATTAAATTCACCCCTCCACTTT
TRBJ1-1,NA,NA,TRBV7-9,CASSLPGAAEAFF,TGTGCCAGCAGCTTACCGGGGGCCGCTGAAGCTTTCTTT
TRBJ1-2,NA,NA,TRBV2,CASTLRGRGSEVYGYTF,TGTGCCAGCACTCTCAGGGGCAGGGGCTCAGAGGTCTATGGCTACACCTTC
TRBJ1-1,NA,NA,TRBV5-4,CASSLIRESEAFF,TGTGCCAGCAGCCTGATCAGGGAGTCTGAAGCTTTCTTT
TRBJ1-4,NA,TRBD1,TRBV5-6,CASSFGQGLEKLFF,TGTGCCAGCAGCTTCGGACAGGGCCTCGAAAAACTGTTTTTT
TRBJ1-2,NA,NA,TRBV7-9,CASSNRDTDVIGYTF,TGTGCCAGCAGCAACCGGGACACCGACGTTATAGGCTACACCTTC
TRBJ1-6,NA,NA,TRBV5-4,CASSWEGGALGNSPLHF,TGTGCCAGCAGCTGGGAAGGGGGGGCGCTTGGTAATTCACCCCTCCACTTT
TRBJ2-3,NA,TRBD1,TRBV5-1,CASSSGTGNTDTQYF,TGCGCCAGCAGCTCTGGGACAGGAAACACAGATACGCAGTATTTT
TRBJ2-4,NA,NA,TRBV6-5,CASSSPPIQYF,TGTGCCAGCAGTTCCCCCCCCATTCAGTACTTC
TRBJ2-3,NA,TRBD2,TRBV6-1,CASSGGGTQYF,TGTGCCAGCAGTGGGGGGGGTACGCAGTATTTT
TRBJ1-3,NA,NA,TRBV6-6,CASSFFSGAGNTIYF,TGTGCCAGCAGTTTTTTCTCTGGCGCTGGAAACACCATATATTTT
TRBJ2-7,NA,NA,TRBV29-1,CSVDRWEGEQYF,TGCAGCGTTGATCGTTGGGAAGGCGAGCAGTACTTC
TRBJ1-1,few,NA,TRBV19,CASSQGVKTEAFF,TGTGCCAGTAGTCAGGGAGTTAAGACTGAAGCTTTCTTT